These 30 T cell receptor beta chains share one sample of origin, sequenced in a study of cytomegalovirus exposure and HLA in healthy donors (TCRdb year 2017). Library construction relied on the immunoSEQ multiplex PCR assay. The multiplex PCR relied on a mix of 60 forward primers for TCR Vbeta segments and 13 reverse primers for TCR Jbeta segments. The clones in this table, taken by TCRdb from immuneACCESS, are in-frame only. Not every clone is retained; where verified, under half of the shortfall comes from an unresolved V gene, and the cause of the rest is unknown. This sample is represented by roughly 200,000 clones; about 13% of them were singletons. The top ten clonotypes cover under 10% of the sample. Input material: PBMCs. Receptors were obtained from a man in his fifties or sixties in good health and CMV-seropositive.

This clone was seen a handful of times. The chain couples TRBV2 to TRBJ1-2; D unclear. Trimming took off 2 bases at V and 6 bases at J, with 7 bases between the two ends. The CDR3 is 12 residues long. The germline gives CDR1 SNHLY, CDR2 FYNNEI. The CDR3 spells CASSERGHGYTF. CDR3 coding DNA: TGTGCCAGCAGTGAACGGGGTCATGGCTACACCTTC.

The chain uses TRBV19 and TRBJ1-1, with D perhaps TRBD1 (5 bases). CDR1 is LNHDA and CDR2 is SQIVND in the germline V gene (reference sequence). This CDR3 region has 15 residues. V gave up 6 bases and J gave up 1 base, with 15 bases separating them. The CDR3 reads CASSRQDTPNTEAFF. The CDR3 DNA sequence: TGTGCCAGTAGCCGCCAGGACACGCCGAACACTGAAGCTTTCTTT.

This clone has just a few counts. The chain uses TRBV5-6 and TRBJ2-7; 8 nucleotides match TRBD1. The junction had 6 bases not matched to a gene; V was cut back by 4 bases and J by 0 bases. Germline-derived CDR1 and CDR2 are SGHDT and YYEEEE. This CDR3 is built from 15 residues. The CDR3 sequence is CASSTRQGNSYEQYF. The CDR3 region has the DNA TGTGCCAGCAGCACCCGACAGGGGAACTCCTACGAGCAGTACTTC.

The table lists this clone with a few counts. The V and J genes are TRBV6-1 and TRBJ1-2; D uncertain. Germline lookup yields CDR1 MNHNS and CDR2 SASEGT. With 0 bases removed from V and 8 bases from J, the gap between germline ends came to 10 bases. The CDR3 extends over 13 amino acids. This CDR3 reads CASSEASGRGYTF. CDR3 DNA: TGTGCCAGCAGTGAAGCGTCGGGAAGGGGCTACACCTTC.

The chain recombines TRBV7-9 with TRBJ1-4; D perhaps matches TRBD1 (5 bases). Trimming left V 7 bases short and J 8 bases short, with 23 bases between. This CDR3 comprises 16 residues. Germline lookup yields CDR1 SEHNR and CDR2 FQNEAQ (reference sequence). For the CDR3, the DNA is TGTGCCAGCACGCGCTCCGGGTCGGGGGGAAACGAAAAACTGTTTTTT. Translation gives CASTRSGSGGNEKLFF.

The chain links TRBV2 to TRBJ2-5; D is possibly TRBD2 (6 bases). Germline-derived CDR1 and CDR2 are SNHLY and FYNNEI. Trimming stripped 8 bases from V and 7 bases from J, with 17 bases between. The CDR3 totals 13 residues. CDR3 protein: CASYERAPGTQYF. As DNA, the CDR3 is TGTGCCAGCTATGAGCGGGCCCCTGGGACCCAGTACTTC.

V and J are TRBV15 and TRBJ2-2; D unresolved. The CDR3 extends over 17 amino acids. Germline V gives CDR1 LNHNV, CDR2 YYDKDF (reference sequence). Trimming left V 0 bases short and J 4 bases short, with 15 bases between. The CDR3 is CATSRDRSRHPTGELFF. CDR3 nucleotides: TGTGCCACCAGCAGAGATAGGAGTAGGCACCCCACCGGGGAGCTGTTTTTT.

The chain combines TRBV30 with TRBJ1-6; the D gene is possibly TRBD1 (5 bases). Germline values: CDR1 GTSNPN, CDR2 SVGIG (reference sequence). The CDR3 covers 14 residues. V dropped 0 bases and J dropped 15 bases, with 18 bases sitting between them. CDR3 residues: CAWSVLRDTDHLHF. For the CDR3, the DNA is TGTGCCTGGAGTGTACTCAGGGATACCGACCACCTCCACTTT.

V usage is TRBV7-8 and J usage is TRBJ2-2; D is unclear. V shed 7 bases and J shed 4 bases, with 16 bases lying between them. CDR1 is SGHVS, CDR2 FQNEAQ, per germline. The CDR3 is made up of 15 amino acids. Written as DNA, the CDR3 is TGTGCCAGCACCTCGTCCGGTCGGGTCACCGGGGAGCTGTTTTTT. It is translated as CASTSSGRVTGELFF.

Only a few counts were recorded for this clone. The chain joins TRBV10-3 to TRBJ1-2; no clear D gene. The CDR3 loop spans 13 amino acids. The germline V gene has CDR1 ENHRY and CDR2 SYGVKD. Deletions cut 0 bases from V and 2 bases from J, with 4 bases between. The CDR3 DNA sequence: TGTGCCATCAGTGAGTCAGAGAACTATGGCTACACCTTC. Translated, it gives CAISESENYGYTF.

This clone was counted between two and nine times. The CDR3 nucleotides are TGTGCCAGCAGTTACGGGGGGACTGAAGCTTTCTTT. Protein sequence: CASSYGGTEAFF. This chain joins TRBV6-5 and TRBJ1-1; D might be TRBD1 (5 bases). This CDR3 has 12 residues. CDR1 and CDR2 (germline): MNHEY, SVGAGI. The V gene lost 2 bases and the J gene lost 5 bases, with 6 bases spanning the gap.

Only a few counts were recorded for this clone. This CDR3 is also generated by other DNA sequences in the sample. V is TRBV11-3 and J is TRBJ1-1, with a possible D match to TRBD1 (5 bases). The V gene lost 4 bases and the J gene lost 4 bases, with 10 bases spanning the gap. CDR3 length: 13 amino acids. CDR1 is SGHNT, CDR2 YENEEA, per germline. In DNA, the CDR3 is TGTGCCAGCAGCTCCCAGGGAGGCACTGAAGCTTTCTTT. It codes for CASSSQGGTEAFF.

This clone was found a few times. The chain joins TRBV6-6 to TRBJ2-4, with 11 bases matching TRBD2. The CDR3 covers 15 residues. The junction had 3 bases not matched to a gene; V was cut back by 5 bases and J by 3 bases. Germline V CDR1 and CDR2: MNHNY, SVGAGI (reference sequence). The CDR3: CASSGTSGYKNIQYF. The DNA of the CDR3 is TGTGCCAGCAGTGGGACTAGCGGATACAAAAACATTCAGTACTTC.

Only a few counts were recorded for this clone. The J gene is TRBJ1-2, the V gene TRBV30; 8 bases agree with TRBD1. The CDR3 is 13 amino acids. Per the germline V gene, CDR1 is GTSNPN and CDR2 is SVGIG (reference sequence). V shed 6 bases, J shed 2 bases, and the junction held 5 bases outside the gene matches. The CDR3 spells CACSRTGNYGYTF. The CDR3 DNA is TGTGCCTGCTCTCGGACAGGGAACTATGGCTACACCTTC.

CDR3 in DNA: TGTGCCAGCAACATGAACACCGGGGAGCTGTTTTTT. As protein: CASNMNTGELFF. The chain links TRBV2 to TRBJ2-2, with D uncertain. Germline CDR1 and CDR2: SNHLY and FYNNEI. This CDR3 region has 12 residues. With 7 bases removed from V and 1 base from J, the gap between germline ends came to 4 bases.

This clone was observed a few times. The gene calls are TRBV5-8 and TRBJ1-5; D ambiguous. Germline V lookup: CDR1 SGHTS, CDR2 YDEGEE. Between the trimmed V and J ends, which lost 2 bases and 5 bases, there was a span of 8 bases. The CDR3 has 13 amino acids. The CDR3 here is CASSFQIYQPQHF. The DNA of the CDR3 is TGTGCCAGCAGCTTCCAGATTTATCAGCCCCAGCATTTT. The variable domain in full, with the rest retrieved from reference TRBV5-8 and TRBJ1-5, is EAGVTQSPTHLIKTRGQQATLRCSPISGHTSVYWYQQALGLGLQFLLWYDEGEERNRGNFPPRFSGRQFPNYSSELNVNALELEDSALYLCASSFQIYQPQHFGDGTRLSIL.

As regards this clone: Different DNA sequences within this sample yield the same CDR3. The gene calls are TRBV28 and TRBJ1-5; D unclear. Deletions cut 9 bases from V and 4 bases from J, with 13 bases between. CDR3 length: 13 residues. Germline loops: CDR1 MDHEN, CDR2 SYDVKM. The CDR3 sequence: CASNFLGNQPQHF. The CDR3 nucleotides read TGTGCCAGTAACTTCCTCGGGAATCAGCCCCAGCATTTT.

This rearrangement joins TRBV5-1 to TRBJ2-3, with TRBD1 matching over 10 bases. The CDR3 spans 14 residues. CDR1 SGHRS and CDR2 YFSETQ come from the germline V gene. V trimming: 4 bases; J trimming: 5 bases; junction bases outside the gene matches: 4. The CDR3 loop reads CASSGTGVGDTQYF. The CDR3 DNA sequence: TGCGCCAGCAGCGGGACAGGGGTTGGAGATACGCAGTATTTT. The variable domain in full, with the rest retrieved from reference TRBV5-1 and TRBJ2-3, is KAGVTQTPRYLIKTRGQQVTLSCSPISGHRSVSWYQQTPGQGLQFLFEYFSETQRNKGNFPGRFSGRQFSNSRSEMNVSTLELGDSALYLCASSGTGVGDTQYFGPGTRLTVL.

This clone was counted only a few times. The genes are TRBV9 and TRBJ1-1, with D possibly TRBD1 on 6 matching bases. V lost 4 bases and J lost 0, with 19 bases in between. The germline gives CDR1 SGDLS, CDR2 YYNGEE. CDR3 length: 17 residues. CDR3 region: CASSPRAYRDMNTEAFF. In nucleotides, the CDR3 is TGTGCCAGCAGCCCCCGGGCCTACAGGGATATGAACACTGAAGCTTTCTTT.

This clone was detected only a few times. This chain connects TRBV28 to TRBJ2-3; 10 nucleotides line up with TRBD2. The CDR3 spans 14 residues. Germline-derived CDR1 and CDR2 are MDHEN and SYDVKM. The trim removed 4 bases at V and 8 bases at J, leaving 6 bases unmatched. The CDR3 DNA reads as TGTGCCAGCAGTTATACTAGCGGGGCGGGTACGCAGTATTTT. Translating it yields CASSYTSGAGTQYF.

This clone has a handful of counts. The rearrangement uses TRBV5-6 and TRBJ1-2; TRBD1 agrees at 7 bases. In germline, CDR1 is SGHDT, CDR2 YYEEEE. The J segment lost 8 bases and the V segment lost 5 bases, leaving 9 bases of the junction unmatched. CDR3 size: 13 residues. The CDR3 reads CASSSDRVNGYTF. CDR3 bases: TGTGCCAGCAGTTCCGACAGGGTTAACGGCTACACCTTC.

This chain uses TRBV2 with TRBJ2-4; 8 bases are shared with TRBD1. V lost 5 bases and J lost 15; bases outside the gene matches: 15. There are 14 residues in the CDR3. Germline V gene lookup returns CDR1 SNHLY and CDR2 FYNNEI. For the CDR3, the DNA is TGTGCCAGCAGTTATGGGACAGGCCTTCGCGTGCGGTACTTC. Amino acid sequence: CASSYGTGLRVRYF.

This clone was counted between two and nine times. The chain couples TRBV2 to TRBJ2-5, with 9 bases lining up with TRBD2. The germline V gene encodes CDR1 SNHLY and CDR2 FYNNEI. V shed 3 bases, J shed 5 bases, and the junction held 7 bases outside the gene matches. The CDR3 spans 15 residues. The DNA of the CDR3 is TGTGCCAGCAGTGAGGGGCTAGCGGGGCTGGAGACCCAGTACTTC. The encoded protein is CASSEGLAGLETQYF.

A word on this clone: Other DNA sequences within the sample encode an identical CDR3. The chain employs TRBV4-3 and TRBJ1-6; D is undetermined. V gave up 0 bases and J gave up 6 bases, with 6 bases separating them. The CDR3 covers 14 residues. CDR1 and CDR2 from the germline V gene are LGHNA and YSLEER. CDR3 region: CASSQETANSPLHF. The CDR3 coding sequence is TGCGCCAGCAGCCAAGAAACAGCTAATTCACCCCTCCACTTT.

The table lists this clone with a few counts. The rearrangement links TRBV11-3 to TRBJ1-2, with TRBD1 as a possible D gene (5 bases). Germline V lookup: CDR1 SGHNT, CDR2 YENEEA. Trimming cost V 5 bases and J 7 bases, with 14 bases left between them. The CDR3 totals 13 residues. Written as DNA, the CDR3 is TGTGCCAGCAGCCCCACCAGGGCTGGTGGCTACACCTTC. Translation: CASSPTRAGGYTF.

The V gene is TRBV6-4, the J gene TRBJ1-2; D call uncertain. Germline-derived CDR1 and CDR2 are MRHNA and SNTAGT. The CDR3 loop spans 12 amino acids. V lost 3 bases and J 4 bases, leaving 6 bases between the germline ends. The chain's CDR3 is CASSEAGYGYTF. The CDR3 DNA follows: TGTGCCAGCAGTGAGGCGGGCTATGGCTACACCTTC.

This clone was counted between two and nine times. This chain links TRBV5-4 with TRBJ2-1, with TRBD2 as a possible D gene (6 bases). This CDR3 has 17 amino acids. Trimming took 1 base from V and 0 from J, leaving 14 bases between them. Looked up from germline, CDR1 is SGHNT and CDR2 is YYREEE (reference sequence). Here the CDR3 DNA reads TGTGCCAGCAGCTTGCGTCTAGCGACTGCCTCCTACAATGAGCAGTTCTTC. It specifies CASSLRLATASYNEQFF.

This clone came up a few times. This rearrangement joins TRBV19 to TRBJ1-4; 9 positions match TRBD1. Per germline, CDR1 LNHDA and CDR2 SQIVND (reference sequence). The junction had 4 bases not matched to a gene; V was cut back by 4 bases and J by 4 bases. This CDR3 is built from 15 residues. Here the CDR3 DNA reads TGTGCCAGTAGTAGGACAGGGGTCGGTAATGAAAAACTGTTTTTT. Its translation: CASSRTGVGNEKLFF.

This chain uses TRBV5-1 with TRBJ2-1; 7 bases are shared with TRBD1. The CDR3 is 13 amino acids. V trimming: 3 bases; J trimming: 5 bases; junction bases outside the gene matches: 2. Per germline, CDR1 SGHRS and CDR2 YFSETQ. CDR3 region: CASSWGQHNEQFF. The CDR3 coding sequence is TGCGCCAGCAGCTGGGGACAGCACAATGAGCAGTTCTTC.

This clone was seen only a few times. This chain's CDR3 is CASSEAGLSSPLHF. In nucleotides, the CDR3 is TGTGCCAGCAGTGAAGCGGGACTTTCATCGCCCCTCCACTTT. This chain uses TRBV2 with TRBJ1-6, with D possibly TRBD1 on 5 matching bases. With 0 bases removed from V and 13 bases from J, the gap between germline ends came to 13 bases. This CDR3 contains 14 residues. The germline V gene encodes CDR1 SNHLY and CDR2 FYNNEI.